These 26 T cell receptor beta chains were sequenced from one sample in a study of cytomegalovirus exposure and HLA in healthy donors. 13 Jbeta primers and 60 Vbeta primers were used for the PCR. The repertoire was sequenced with immunoSEQ multiplex PCR; TCRdb's copy has only in-frame clones and lacks some. The table shows 98,000 or so clones, with 10% occurring only once. Sequenced material: PBMCs. All receptors come from a man in his forties in good health and CMV-seropositive.

V is TRBV7-8 and J is TRBJ2-6, with D possibly matching TRBD1 (6 bases). V lost 2 bases, J lost 2 bases, and 7 bases lay in between. This CDR3 region has 15 residues. Germline assignment: CDR1 SGHVS and CDR2 FQNEAQ. The CDR3 nucleotides are TGTGCCAGCAGCTTACAGGGGACTGGGGCCAACGTCCTGACTTTC. It is translated as CASSLQGTGANVLTF.

V gene TRBV4-3 combines with J gene TRBJ2-2, with TRBD1 as a possible D gene (6 bases). This CDR3 is built from 14 residues. V lost 5 bases to trimming and J lost 7 bases, with 14 bases between them. Germline values: CDR1 LGHNA, CDR2 YSLEER. The CDR3: CASSVNRENGELFF. CDR3 bases: TGCGCCAGCAGCGTGAACAGGGAGAACGGGGAGCTGTTTTTT.

This clone showed up just a few times. This chain joins TRBV6-6 and TRBJ1-6; 9 nucleotides line up with TRBD1. Looked up from germline, CDR1 is MNHNY and CDR2 is SVGAGI (reference sequence). The CDR3 has 16 amino acids. V lost 2 bases and J lost 9; bases outside the gene matches: 8. For the CDR3, the DNA is TGTGCCAGCAGTTACCGGACAGGGGAAAGTCCTTCACCCCTCCACTTT. Its protein is CASSYRTGESPSPLHF.

This clone was detected a few times. CDR3 sequence: CSSLNSDEQFF. CDR3 bases: TGCAGTTCGTTAAACTCTGATGAGCAGTTCTTC. This chain uses TRBV20-1 with TRBJ2-1; no definite D call. Germline CDR1 DFQATT, CDR2 SNEGSKA (reference sequence). The V end lost 8 bases, the J end lost 8 bases, and 13 bases lay between the germline ends. The CDR3 runs 11 residues.

With respect to this clone: The sample contains more than one DNA sequence encoding this CDR3. CDR3 DNA: TGTGCCAGCAGCTTAGGCCCGGGGAATAGAGGGAACTACGAGCAGTACTTC. Its protein product is CASSLGPGNRGNYEQYF. The chain links TRBV7-2 to TRBJ2-7; a possible D gene is TRBD2 (5 bases). The CDR3 has 17 amino acids. Between the trimmed V and J ends, which lost 1 base and 3 bases, there was a span of 19 bases. Germline-derived CDR1 and CDR2 are SGHTA and FQGNSA.

This chain uses TRBV11-2 with TRBJ1-4; D may be TRBD1 (6 bases). Trimming removed 4 bases from V and 0 bases from J, with 12 bases in between. This CDR3 is built from 16 residues. The germline V gene has CDR1 SGHAT and CDR2 FQNNGV. CDR3 bases: TGTGCCAGCAGCTATAGACAGGCGGCAACTAATGAAAAACTGTTTTTT. This gives the protein CASSYRQAATNEKLFF. Filled out from reference TRBV11-2 and TRBJ1-4, the complete variable domain reads EAGVAQSPRYKIIEKRQSVAFWCNPISGHATLYWYQQILGQGPKLLIQFQNNGVVDDSQLPKDRFSAERLKGVDSTLKIQPAKLEDSAVYLCASSYRQAATNEKLFFGSGTQLSVL.

This clone has a handful of counts. The CDR3 loop reads CASSSYRGRLHGYTF. As DNA, the CDR3 is TGTGCCAGCAGCTCGTACAGGGGGCGTCTACATGGCTACACCTTC. This chain links TRBV6-6 with TRBJ1-2; 9 nucleotides agree with TRBD1. This CDR3 is 15 amino acids long. Germline loops: CDR1 MNHNY, CDR2 SVGAGI (reference sequence). J gave up 6 bases and V 6 bases, and 11 bases lay outside the gene matches.

This clone was seen only a few times. The CDR3 here is CASSSIGANYGYTF. Written as DNA, the CDR3 is TGTGCCAGCAGTTCTATCGGAGCTAACTATGGCTACACCTTC. The genes are TRBV28 and TRBJ1-2; D is uncertain. The length of the CDR3 is 14 residues. Trimming took 4 bases from V and 0 from J, leaving 9 bases between them. The germline V gene has CDR1 MDHEN and CDR2 SYDVKM.

The chain uses TRBV7-9 and TRBJ1-2, with 9 bases that match TRBD1. Germline lookup yields CDR1 SEHNR and CDR2 FQNEAQ (reference sequence). With V trimmed by 8 bases and J by 6 bases, 10 bases remained unmatched. The CDR3 length is 14 residues. The CDR3 sequence is CASAPGQGINGYTF. The DNA for the CDR3 is TGTGCCAGCGCTCCGGGACAGGGAATTAATGGCTACACCTTC.

The chain combines TRBV30 with TRBJ2-1; 8 positions match TRBD2. V was pared by 2 bases and J by 0 bases, with 12 bases of the junction left unmatched. Germline V gives CDR1 GTSNPN, CDR2 SVGIG (reference sequence). The CDR3 spans 18 residues. The CDR3 DNA reads TGTGCCTGGAGTCGGCGGGGGGACTTACCCTACTCCTACAATGAGCAGTTCTTC. Encoded protein: CAWSRRGDLPYSYNEQFF. The full variable domain, in which reference TRBV30 and TRBJ2-1 provide the parts outside the CDR3, is SQTIHQWPATLVQPVGSPLSLECTVEGTSNPNLYWYRQAAGRGLQLLFYSVGIGQISSEVPQNLSASRPQDRQFILSSKKLLLSDSGFYLCAWSRRGDLPYSYNEQFFGPGTRLTVL.

A note on this clone: The same CDR3 is also encoded by other DNA sequences in this sample. This sequence joins TRBV7-3 and TRBJ2-5; no clear D. Germline V gene lookup returns CDR1 SGHTA and CDR2 FQGTGA. V was shortened by 1 base and J by 2 bases, with 8 bases between the two germline ends. CDR3 length: 14 residues. CDR3 residues: CASSLISGQETQYF. DNA for the CDR3: TGTGCCAGCAGCTTAATTTCCGGGCAAGAGACCCAGTACTTC. Filled out from reference TRBV7-3 and TRBJ2-5, the complete variable domain reads GAGVSQTPSNKVTEKGKYVELRCDPISGHTALYWYRQSLGQGPEFLIYFQGTGAADDSGLPNDRFFAVRPEGSVSTLKIQRTERGDSAVYLCASSLISGQETQYFGPGTRLLVL.

The gene calls are TRBV5-1 and TRBJ1-1; tentatively, D is TRBD1 (6 bases). The V end was cut by 4 bases, the J end by 5 bases, with 15 bases between. This CDR3 has 14 residues. Germline V lookup: CDR1 SGHRS, CDR2 YFSETQ. In DNA form, the CDR3 reads TGCGCCAGCAGCAGAGGACAGTATGGGACTGAAGCTTTCTTT. Protein sequence: CASSRGQYGTEAFF.

The rearrangement uses TRBV4-3 and TRBJ2-4, with 7 positions matching TRBD2. Losses at the gene ends were 1 base for V and 6 bases for J; bases not matched to a gene: 3. The CDR3 is 14 residues long. CDR1 is LGHNA and CDR2 is YSLEER in the germline V gene. The DNA of the CDR3 is TGCGCCAGCAGCCAAGTACCTAGCGGAAACATTCAGTACTTC. This translates into CASSQVPSGNIQYF.

V gene TRBV7-9 combines with J gene TRBJ1-4; 8 bases map to TRBD1. The CDR3 runs to 13 residues. Germline V gives CDR1 SEHNR, CDR2 FQNEAQ (reference sequence). V trimming: 10 bases; J trimming: 4 bases; junction bases outside the gene matches: 5. The CDR3 DNA follows: TGTGCCACCAACAGGGGGAGTAATGAAAAACTGTTTTTT. Translation: CATNRGSNEKLFF.

This clone was counted a few times. The chain links TRBV6-5 to TRBJ2-5; TRBD1 aligns across 7 bases. Germline V gives CDR1 MNHEY, CDR2 SVGAGI. This CDR3 spans 15 amino acids. Germline trimming cut 5 bases from V and 9 bases from J; bases unmatched to any gene: 15. In nucleotides, the CDR3 is TGTGCCAGCAGTCCCCAGACGGGACAGTCATTGGCCCAGTACTTC. Translating it yields CASSPQTGQSLAQYF.

This chain links TRBV9 with TRBJ2-5; 8 bases line up with TRBD2. This CDR3 is 16 amino acids long. Trimming took 0 bases from V and 2 from J; bases not matched to a gene: 6. Germline V gene data show CDR1 as SGDLS and CDR2 as YYNGEE. The CDR3 region has the DNA TGTGCCAGCAGCGTAGGGCGGGAGGTTTGGCAAGAGACCCAGTACTTC. Translated: CASSVGREVWQETQYF.

The chain carries TRBV5-1 and TRBJ2-1; D is possibly TRBD2 (7 bases). V was shortened by 9 bases and J by 2 bases, with 24 bases between the two germline ends. Germline-derived CDR1 and CDR2 are SGHRS and YFSETQ. The CDR3 runs to 17 residues. DNA for the CDR3: TGCGCCAACAACCCTGGTAGGGGGGGAGCAACCTACAATGAGCAGTTCTTC. This gives the protein CANNPGRGGATYNEQFF.

The V call is TRBV4-1, the J call TRBJ1-4; D is ambiguous. The CDR3 has 15 amino acids. From germline, CDR1 is MGHRA and CDR2 YSYEKL. The V and J ends lost 5 bases and 7 bases respectively, with 17 bases between them. Here the CDR3 reads CASSTLEVLSEKLFF. The CDR3 coding sequence is TGCGCCAGCAGCACCCTCGAGGTGCTGAGTGAAAAACTGTTTTTT.

This chain uses TRBV27 with TRBJ1-3; D is unclear. CDR1 is MNHEY and CDR2 is SMNVEV in the germline V gene (reference sequence). This CDR3 contains 14 residues. V lost 5 bases and J 0 bases, leaving 8 bases between the germline ends. As DNA, the CDR3 is TGTGCCAGCAGTCAAGTCAGCTCTGGAAACACCATATATTTT. Translation gives CASSQVSSGNTIYF.

This clone has a handful of counts. This chain joins TRBV11-3 and TRBJ1-1; 7 positions agree with TRBD1. This CDR3 is built from 15 residues. V was pared by 7 bases and J by 2 bases, with 10 bases of the junction left unmatched. Germline CDR1 reads SGHNT; CDR2 reads YENEEA. The CDR3 coding sequence is TGTGCCAGCACCCAAAGGGGGCGGGGAAACACTGAAGCTTTCTTT. Amino acids: CASTQRGRGNTEAFF.

V usage is TRBV5-4 and J usage is TRBJ2-1, with TRBD2 identical over 9 bases. The CDR3 is made up of 14 amino acids. The germline CDR1 and CDR2 sequences are SGHNT and YYREEE (reference sequence). V shed 4 bases and J 8 bases; nucleotides not matched to a gene: 7. CDR3: CASSGGLASHEQFF. The CDR3 DNA sequence: TGTGCCAGCAGCGGAGGACTAGCGAGTCATGAGCAGTTCTTC.

This clone was seen a few times. V and J are TRBV14 and TRBJ1-1, with 7 bases matching TRBD1. The junction had 8 bases not matched to a gene; V was cut back by 4 bases and J by 3 bases. CDR1 SGHDN and CDR2 FVKESK come from the germline V gene. This CDR3 is 15 amino acids long. CDR3 sequence reads: CASSPLTGRYTEAFF. The CDR3 DNA reads TGTGCCAGCAGCCCCTTGACAGGGCGTTACACTGAAGCTTTCTTT. Full variable domain (missing parts from reference TRBV14 and TRBJ1-1): EAGVTQFPSHSVIEKGQTVTLRCDPISGHDNLYWYRRVMGKEIKFLLHFVKESKQDESGMPNNRFLAERTGGTYSTLKVQPAELEDSGVYFCASSPLTGRYTEAFFGQGTRLTVV.

The chain combines TRBV29-1 with TRBJ1-1; no reliable D call. Trimming pared 5 bases from V and 5 bases from J, leaving 9 bases between. The CDR3 covers 11 residues. CDR1 SQVTM and CDR2 ANQGSEA come from the germline V gene. Here the CDR3 reads CSVSEGTEAFF. The CDR3 DNA reads as TGCAGCGTTTCGGAGGGAACTGAAGCTTTCTTT.

Only a few counts were recorded for this clone. The rearrangement links TRBV15 to TRBJ1-3, with D possibly matching TRBD1 (5 bases). The CDR3 is 16 residues long. Germline lookup yields CDR1 LNHNV and CDR2 YYDKDF (reference sequence). Trimming took off 5 bases at V and 2 bases at J, with 16 bases between the two ends. CDR3 protein: CATSGTGQSAGNTIYF. DNA of the CDR3: TGTGCCACCAGCGGAACAGGACAATCTGCTGGAAACACCATATATTTT.

About this clone itself: The junction departs from the called germline gene at one end, perhaps through a read error. V and J are TRBV28 and TRBJ2-4; maybe TRBD1 (6 bases). The CDR3 is made up of 16 amino acids. Germline assignment: CDR1 MDHEN and CDR2 SYDVKM. This CDR3 reads CASNLFTGRGKNIQYF. For the CDR3, the DNA is TGTGCCAGCAATTTATTCACAGGGAGAGGCAAAAACATTCAGTACTTC. Supplemented by reference TRBV28 and TRBJ2-4, the full variable domain reads DVKVTQSSRYLVKRTGEKVFLECVQDMDHENMFWYRQDPGLGLRLIYFSYDVKMKEKGDIPEGYSVSREKKERFSLILESASTNQTSMYLCASNLFTGRGKNIQYFGAGTRLSVL.

This clone was counted a few times. The genes are TRBV6-1 and TRBJ2-7; tentatively, D is TRBD2 (5 bases). Trimming removed 0 bases at V and 1 base at J, with 7 bases between. The CDR3 has 14 residues. The germline V gene has CDR1 MNHNS and CDR2 SASEGT. CDR3 nucleotides: TGTGCCAGCAGTGAAGCGCGGAGGTCCTACGAGCAGTACTTC. Amino acid sequence: CASSEARRSYEQYF.